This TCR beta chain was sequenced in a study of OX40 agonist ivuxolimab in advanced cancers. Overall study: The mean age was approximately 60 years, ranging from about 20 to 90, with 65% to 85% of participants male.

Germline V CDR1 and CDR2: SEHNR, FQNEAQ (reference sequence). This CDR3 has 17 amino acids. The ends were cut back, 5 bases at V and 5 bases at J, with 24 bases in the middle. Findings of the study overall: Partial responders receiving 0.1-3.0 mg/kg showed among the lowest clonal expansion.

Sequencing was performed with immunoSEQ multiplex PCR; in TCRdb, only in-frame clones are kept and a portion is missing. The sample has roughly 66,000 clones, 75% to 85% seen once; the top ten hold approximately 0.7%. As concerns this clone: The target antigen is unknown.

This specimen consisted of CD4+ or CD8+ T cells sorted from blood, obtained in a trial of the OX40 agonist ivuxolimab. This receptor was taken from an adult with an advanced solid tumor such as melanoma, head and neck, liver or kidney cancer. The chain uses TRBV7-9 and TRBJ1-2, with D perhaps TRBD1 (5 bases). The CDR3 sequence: CASSPSRGARTGYGYTF. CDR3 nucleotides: TGTGCCAGCAGCCCCTCTAGGGGAGCACGCACTGGGTATGGCTACACCTTC.